This T cell receptor (beta chain) came from a study of T-cell memory formation after mild COVID-19. This clonotype has only one observation. Its antigen is still unknown. Constant-segment primers were used for 5'RACE, and the resulting TCR alpha and TCR beta cDNA libraries carried sample barcodes and UMIs. Each CDR3 protein gets one entry after TCRdb re-called the 5' RACE reads with MiXCR. The sample records some 130,000 distinct CDR3 sequences, about 6% being singletons. The V gene's germline CDR1 is KGHSH and CDR2 LQKENI. This CDR3 is 14 amino acids long. The V gene lost 1 base and the J gene lost 2 bases, with 8 bases spanning the gap. Whole-study findings and limits: CD4+ contracting clones were mainly CM and EM; CD8+ ones, EMRA.

The sample taken for sequencing was PBMCs or a T cell subset sorted from them (not recorded which). This chain links TRBV18 with TRBJ1-1; D ambiguous. The receptor was derived from an adult woman who had mild COVID-19 (a few samples of this study predate the infection). Cell type and time point are not known. CDR3 coding DNA: TGTGCCAGCTCACCACGCCAGACTAACACTGAAGCTTTCTTT. It codes for CASSPRQTNTEAFF.